This T cell receptor (beta chain) was observed in a study of monozygotic twins with inflammatory bowel disease. Whole-study findings and limits: Among twins, concordant and discordant pairs did not differ in repertoire similarity, possibly from limited power.

Researchers collected over 2 ml of blood per donor. Using the 5' RACE reads, TCRdb records one entry per CDR3 protein without DNA. The sample table includes about 330,000 distinct CDR3 sequences. This CDR3 comprises 16 residues. Per the germline V gene, CDR1 is SGHRS and CDR2 is YFSETQ. As regards this clonotype: Its target is not known.

Sequenced material: blood. This chain joins TRBV5-1 and TRBJ1-6; the TCRdb D gene call, TRBD1, has no DNA to confirm it. This TCR was sampled from a human donor with ulcerative colitis or Crohn's disease, or a healthy co-twin of an affected twin (not recorded which). The CDR3 sequence: CASSLGSDSRYSPLHF.